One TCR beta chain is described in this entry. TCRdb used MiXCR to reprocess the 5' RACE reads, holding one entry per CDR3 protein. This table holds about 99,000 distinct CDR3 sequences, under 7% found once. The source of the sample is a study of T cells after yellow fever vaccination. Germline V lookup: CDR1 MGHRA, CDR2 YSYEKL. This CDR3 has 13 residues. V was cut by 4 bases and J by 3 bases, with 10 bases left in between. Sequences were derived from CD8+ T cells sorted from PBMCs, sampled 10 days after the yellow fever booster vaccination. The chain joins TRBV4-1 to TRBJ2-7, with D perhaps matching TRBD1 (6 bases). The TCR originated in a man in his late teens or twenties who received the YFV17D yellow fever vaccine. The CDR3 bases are TGCGCCAGCAGCCCCCGAGGGGGCTACGAGCAGTACTTC. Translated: CASSPRGGYEQYF.